These 28 T cell receptor beta chains share one sample of origin, sequenced in a study of CD8 T cells in Susac syndrome. Random hexamers served to reverse transcribe roughly 0.45 to 1 ug RNA. TCRdb re-derived calls from the immunoSEQ multiplex PCR reads in MiXCR, one entry per CDR3 protein. The sample records hundreds of thousands of distinct CDR3 sequences, around 85% being singletons. The sample taken for sequencing was CD8+ T cells from PBMCs. The origin of the receptors is a human donor with multiple sclerosis.

This rearrangement joins TRBV27 to TRBJ2-7; D not resolved. V was shortened by 4 bases and J by 7 bases, with 11 bases between the two germline ends. CDR3 length: 12 residues. Germline V gene lookup returns CDR1 MNHEY and CDR2 SMNVEV (reference sequence). The CDR3 reads CASSSDPLEQYF. The CDR3 nucleotides are TGTGCCAGCAGTTCGGATCCTCTGGAGCAGTACTTC.

The chain uses TRBV5-1 and TRBJ2-1; tentatively, D is TRBD1 or TRBD2 (5 bases each). The V end was cut by 1 base, the J end by 7 bases, with 12 bases between. This CDR3 comprises 14 residues. The V gene's germline CDR1 is SGHRS and CDR2 YFSETQ. The chain's CDR3 is CASSLLEGRNEQFF. The CDR3 coding sequence is TGCGCCAGCAGCTTGTTAGAGGGGCGGAATGAGCAGTTCTTC. Based on the CDR3 plus reference TRBV5-1 and TRBJ2-1, the full variable domain is KAGVTQTPRYLIKTRGQQVTLSCSPISGHRSVSWYQQTPGQGLQFLFEYFSETQRNKGNFPGRFSGRQFSNSRSEMNVSTLELGDSALYLCASSLLEGRNEQFFGPGTRLTVL.

This clonotype was counted once. The chain employs TRBV20-1 and TRBJ2-1; 7 nucleotides match TRBD1. Germline loops: CDR1 DFQATT, CDR2 SNEGSKA (reference sequence). CDR3 size: 14 residues. J gave up 4 bases and V 3 bases, and 6 bases lay outside the gene matches. The CDR3, as DNA: TGCAGTGCTAGGGGGGACAGACAATACAATGAGCAGTTCTTC. Translation: CSARGDRQYNEQFF.

The chain uses TRBV28 and TRBJ2-3, with 7 bases aligning to TRBD2. The germline V gene encodes CDR1 MDHEN and CDR2 SYDVKM. The CDR3 consists of 15 residues. After removal of 3 bases from V and 2 bases from J, the junction contained 5 bases not matched to a gene. The CDR3 DNA follows: TGTGCCAGCAGTTTCGGGGAGCGGGACACAGATACGCAGTATTTT. It codes for CASSFGERDTDTQYF.

The V call is TRBV27, the J call TRBJ2-7; 8 nucleotides match TRBD1. With 3 bases clipped from V and 3 bases from J, the junction kept 4 bases outside the gene matches. The germline gives CDR1 MNHEY, CDR2 SMNVEV (reference sequence). This CDR3 is 14 amino acids long. CDR3 DNA: TGTGCCAGCAGTTTGACAGGGGTCAACTACGAGCAGTACTTC. Protein: CASSLTGVNYEQYF.

This clonotype came up a few times. This chain links TRBV5-4 with TRBJ2-5; 12 nucleotides match TRBD2. CDR1 and CDR2 (germline): SGHNT, YYREEE (reference sequence). This CDR3 is built from 16 residues. Germline trimming cut 0 bases from V and 5 bases from J; bases unmatched to any gene: 5. CDR3 in amino acids: CASSLGLAGDVETQYF. The CDR3 coding sequence is TGTGCCAGCAGCTTGGGACTAGCGGGGGATGTGGAGACCCAGTACTTC. The whole variable domain, filled in from reference TRBV5-4 and TRBJ2-5, reads ETGVTQSPTHLIKTRGQQVTLRCSSQSGHNTVSWYQQALGQGPQFIFQYYREEENGRGNFPPRFSGLQFPNYSSELNVNALELDDSALYLCASSLGLAGDVETQYFGPGTRLLVL.

The chain is built from TRBV6-1 and TRBJ1-5; 8 nucleotides line up with TRBD1. This CDR3 is 14 amino acids long. CDR1 is MNHNS and CDR2 is SASEGT in the germline V gene. J gave up 4 bases and V 6 bases, and 5 bases lay outside the gene matches. In DNA form, the CDR3 reads TGTGCCAGCAGGCGTGGGACAGGAAATCAGCCCCAGCATTTT. It codes for CASRRGTGNQPQHF.

The chain couples TRBV3-1 to TRBJ2-5; the D is unclear. Looked up from germline, CDR1 is LGHDT and CDR2 is YNNKEL (reference sequence). V lost 5 bases and J 2 bases, leaving 15 bases between the germline ends. The CDR3 extends over 15 amino acids. CDR3 sequence: CASSESSGGQETQYF. The DNA for the CDR3 is TGTGCCAGCAGCGAAAGTTCGGGTGGTCAAGAGACCCAGTACTTC.

This rearrangement joins TRBV2 to TRBJ2-1; D is ambiguous. Germline lookup yields CDR1 SNHLY and CDR2 FYNNEI. This CDR3 contains 11 residues. V lost 10 bases, J lost 2 bases, and 6 bases lay in between. CDR3 protein: CATDTYNEQFF. CDR3 bases: TGTGCCACAGACACCTACAATGAGCAGTTCTTC.

This chain uses TRBV7-9 with TRBJ1-2; TRBD1 matches at 7 bases. Germline assignment: CDR1 SEHNR and CDR2 FQNEAQ (reference sequence). After removal of 5 bases from V and 1 base from J, the junction contained 10 bases not matched to a gene. The CDR3 has 16 residues. The CDR3 reads CASSPEGGSGNYGYTF. As DNA, the CDR3 is TGTGCCAGCAGCCCGGAAGGGGGCTCTGGTAACTATGGCTACACCTTC. The full variable domain, with the rest looked up from reference TRBV7-9 and TRBJ1-2, is DTGVSQNPRHKITKRGQNVTFRCDPISEHNRLYWYRQTLGQGPEFLTYFQNEAQLEKSRLLSDRFSAERPKGSFSTLEIQRTEQGDSAMYLCASSPEGGSGNYGYTFGSGTRLTVV.

Comment on this clonotype: The junction shows a germline mismatch at one end, possibly a read error. The chain recombines TRBV3-1 with TRBJ2-7, with 12 bases fitting TRBD2. The CDR3 contains 16 residues. Germline values: CDR1 LGHDT, CDR2 YNNKEL (reference sequence). DNA of the CDR3: TGTGCCAGCAGTCAAGATCGACTAGCGGGAGCGTATGAGCAGTACTTC. It translates to CASSQDRLAGAYEQYF.

This clonotype was seen only once. The CDR3 carries no conserved terminal phenylalanine or tryptophan, so it likely arises from a read error. The rearrangement joins TRBV19 to TRBJ2-7, with a tentative D call TRBD1 (5 bases). V was trimmed by 5 bases and J by 3 bases, leaving 11 bases between them. Germline V gene sequence: CDR1 LNHDA, CDR2 SQIVND (reference sequence). CDR3 size: 13 residues. CDR3 in amino acids: CASSQRTNYEQYL. Written as DNA, the CDR3 is TGTGCCAGTAGTCAGAGGACAAACTACGAGCAGTACCTC.

This clonotype was detected only once. This chain connects TRBV5-1 to TRBJ2-7, with D perhaps TRBD1 (5 bases). V was shortened by 2 bases and J by 4 bases, with 13 bases between the two germline ends. Germline V gives CDR1 SGHRS, CDR2 YFSETQ. The CDR3 extends over 14 amino acids. The CDR3 nucleotides read TGCGCCAGCAGCTTAGTGACAGACGATTACGAGCAGTACTTC. Amino acid sequence: CASSLVTDDYEQYF.

This clonotype was detected a few times. This chain joins TRBV6-1 and TRBJ2-2; D is possibly TRBD2 (6 bases). The CDR3 runs to 15 residues. Germline CDR1 and CDR2: MNHNS and SASEGT. Trimming shortened V by 6 bases and J by 1 base, and 12 bases separated the two germline ends. The CDR3, as DNA: TGTGCCAGCAGAAACTGGGACTTGAACACCGGGGAGCTGTTTTTT. This codes for CASRNWDLNTGELFF.

The chain is built from TRBV9 and TRBJ2-3, with 7 nucleotides matching TRBD2. The CDR3 loop spans 15 amino acids. Germline V gene sequence: CDR1 SGDLS, CDR2 YYNGEE. The trim removed 4 bases at V and 4 bases at J, leaving 9 bases unmatched. CDR3 DNA: TGTGCCAGCAGCCTGGGGGGACTAAGCGCAGATACGCAGTATTTT. Protein product: CASSLGGLSADTQYF.

The CDR3 nucleotides are TGTGCCAGCGGATACGGGACTAGCGTATACAATGAGCAGTTCTTC. Residues: CASGYGTSVYNEQFF. The chain joins TRBV27 to TRBJ2-1, with 10 bases matching TRBD2. Losses at the gene ends were 8 bases for V and 4 bases for J; bases not matched to a gene: 8. This CDR3 is built from 15 residues. Germline CDR1 is MNHEY and CDR2 is SMNVEV (reference sequence).

Only a few counts were recorded for this clonotype. One end of the junction does not line up with germline, which may come from a read error. The V and J genes are TRBV4-1 and TRBJ2-1, with a possible D match to TRBD1 (5 bases). The CDR3 spans 18 residues. Per the germline V gene, CDR1 is MGHRA and CDR2 is YSYEKL. The CDR3, as DNA: TGCGCCAGCAGTCAAGATGAGCGCAGGGAATTGGTCTCCCATGAGCAGTTCTTC. It is translated as CASSQDERRELVSHEQFF.

The DNA of the CDR3 is TGTGCCAGCAGTTGGATAGCGGGAGGGTGGCCAGATACGCAGTATTTT. Translating it yields CASSWIAGGWPDTQYF. The rearrangement joins TRBV6-5 to TRBJ2-3, with 11 positions matching TRBD2. The CDR3 contains 16 residues. The germline CDR1 and CDR2 sequences are MNHEY and SVGAGI. V lost 4 bases, J lost 4 bases, and 7 bases stayed unmatched.

This clonotype came up once. The chain recombines TRBV6-6 with TRBJ2-1; D possibly corresponds to TRBD1 (5 bases). Germline CDR1 reads MNHNY; CDR2 reads SVGAGI (reference sequence). CDR3 length: 15 residues. The V end lost 4 bases, the J end lost 4 bases, and 14 bases lay between the germline ends. The CDR3 is CASSFRRAYYNEQFF. The CDR3 DNA reads TGTGCCAGCAGTTTTCGCAGGGCATATTACAATGAGCAGTTCTTC.

This chain links TRBV7-9 with TRBJ2-3; the D gene is possibly TRBD1 (5 bases). The length of the CDR3 is 19 residues. Germline values: CDR1 SEHNR, CDR2 FQNEAQ (reference sequence). V lost 5 bases, J lost 1 base, and 25 bases lay in between. The CDR3 loop is CASSPPPEHEGVGTDTQYF. CDR3 DNA: TGTGCCAGCAGCCCCCCCCCTGAGCATGAAGGGGTCGGCACAGATACGCAGTATTTT.

This CDR3 reads CASSLASGTAYNEQFF. CDR3 coding DNA: TGTGCCAGCAGCTTAGCCTCCGGGACAGCCTACAATGAGCAGTTCTTC. V and J are TRBV7-6 and TRBJ2-1; 7 bases align to TRBD1. CDR1 and CDR2 (germline): SGHVS, FNYEAQ. The CDR3 is 16 amino acids. The V segment lost 0 bases and the J segment 2 bases; nucleotides outside the gene matches: 4.

This clonotype was observed a handful of times. V gene TRBV14 combines with J gene TRBJ2-7, with D uncertain. V was clipped by 5 bases and J by 4 bases, with 12 bases between them. Germline-derived CDR1 and CDR2 are SGHDN and FVKESK. This CDR3 is built from 13 residues. The CDR3 here is CASSSLQFYEQYF. CDR3 bases: TGTGCCAGCAGCTCACTCCAGTTTTACGAGCAGTACTTC.

J is TRBJ1-1 and V is TRBV27; 9 bases are shared with TRBD1. Germline loops: CDR1 MNHEY, CDR2 SMNVEV (reference sequence). The V gene end was trimmed by 6 bases and the J gene end by 1 base; junction bases not matched to a gene: 3. This CDR3 is 14 amino acids long. CDR3 region: CASRVQGANTEAFF. The CDR3 DNA follows: TGTGCCAGCAGGGTACAGGGGGCGAACACTGAAGCTTTCTTT.

Here the CDR3 DNA reads TGTGCCAGCAGTTTCTTGGGCAGCACCTACGAGCAGTACTTC. The encoded protein is CASSFLGSTYEQYF. This chain connects TRBV28 to TRBJ2-7; D not resolved. CDR1 is MDHEN, CDR2 SYDVKM, per germline. V was shortened by 3 bases and J by 2 bases, with 11 bases between the two germline ends. The CDR3 extends over 14 amino acids.

V and J are TRBV5-6 and TRBJ1-5; D might be TRBD1 (5 bases). V lost 2 bases to trimming and J lost 4 bases, with 13 bases between them. The CDR3 is made up of 15 amino acids. CDR1 and CDR2 from the germline V gene are SGHDT and YYEEEE. CDR3 coding DNA: TGTGCCAGCAGCTTCTCTCGGGGGGGAAATCAGCCCCAGCATTTT. Translation: CASSFSRGGNQPQHF.

The chain carries TRBV15 and TRBJ1-5; D unresolved. The germline V and J ends were trimmed by 5 bases and 6 bases, with 8 bases remaining between them. The CDR3 extends over 12 amino acids. Per the germline V gene, CDR1 is LNHNV and CDR2 is YYDKDF (reference sequence). CDR3 coding DNA: TGTGCCACCAGCGCCGGGCTTCAGCCCCAGCATTTT. Translated: CATSAGLQPQHF.

This chain uses TRBV12-3 or TRBV12-4 with TRBJ2-1, with 8 nucleotides matching TRBD1. The V gene end was trimmed by 6 bases and the J gene end by 8 bases; junction bases not matched to a gene: 12. There are 15 residues in the CDR3. This CDR3 is CASRSRTGREDEQFF. DNA for the CDR3: TGTGCCAGCAGGTCCCGGACAGGGCGAGAGGATGAGCAGTTCTTC.

V gene TRBV6-1 combines with J gene TRBJ1-1; possible D gene TRBD1, 6 bases. V was cut by 0 bases and J by 1 base, with 9 bases left in between. Looked up from germline, CDR1 is MNHNS and CDR2 is SASEGT. This CDR3 spans 15 amino acids. CDR3 DNA sequence: TGTGCCAGCAGTGAAGCGAGAGGGGGGAACACTGAAGCTTTCTTT. Its translation: CASSEARGGNTEAFF.